Sequencing of this TCR beta chain was carried out in a study of shared clonotypes between healthy human individuals. Germline loops: CDR1 MGHRA, CDR2 YSYEKL. With 3 bases clipped from V and 4 bases from J, the junction kept 10 bases outside the gene matches. The CDR3 loop spans 17 amino acids. TCRdb's copy holds only in-frame clones and misses some; the assay was immunoSEQ multiplex PCR. The sample lists about 1.5 million clones; roughly 96% were seen once. Donors, without exception, were Caucasian adults residing in Nashville, Tennessee. The rearrangement joins TRBV4-1 to TRBJ2-1; TRBD2 matches 9 bases. The receptor was isolated from a man aged 25-45 years in good health. Sequencing used naive CD4+ T cells sorted from blood. Stated subset: CD45RA+ positively selected. The CDR3 region has the DNA TGCGCCAGCAGCCATCCTAAAGCGGGAGGCCCTTACAATGAGCAGTTCTTC. It translates to CASSHPKAGGPYNEQFF.